A selection of T cell receptor beta chains follows, all from one sample in a study of blood T cell repertoires in COVID-19. Method: immunoSEQ multiplex PCR; TCRdb's copy keeps in-frame clones and lacks some. The sample lists some 150,000 clones, 85% to 90% seen once, with roughly 15% in the top ten. Sequencing was carried out using peripheral blood. These receptors were collected from a woman in her thirties or forties with acute or convalescent COVID-19. Both conserved end residues are part of each CDR3. The D gene is left open where the match is weak. Clone size appears in some rows only: once, few, many, or a class for an expanded clone.

TRBD2 once TRBJ2-1 TRBV6-5 CASSKIAGDNEQFF TGTGCCAGCAGTAAAATAGCGGGAGACAATGAGCAGTTCTTC
. . TRBJ1-1 TRBV3-1/TRBV3-2 CASNLIGDTEAFF TGTGCCAGCAACCTGATCGGGGACACTGAAGCTTTCTTT
TRBD2 once TRBJ2-1 TRBV7-7 CASSLDPAGGNNEQFF TGTGCCAGCAGCTTAGATCCAGCGGGGGGGAACAATGAGCAGTTCTTC
. . TRBJ1-1 TRBV14 CASNGGTANTEAFF TGTGCCAGCAATGGGGGCACGGCGAACACTGAAGCTTTCTTT
. . TRBJ2-1 TRBV19 CASSINSGNEQFF TGTGCCAGTAGTATAAACTCTGGCAATGAGCAGTTCTTC
TRBD2 once TRBJ2-1 TRBV18 CASSLRTSGGNNEQFF TGTGCCAGCTCATTAAGAACTAGCGGGGGGAACAATGAGCAGTTCTTC
. . TRBJ2-2 TRBV7-9 CASSLSLGGSGELFF TGTGCCAGCAGCTTAAGTTTAGGGGGTTCCGGGGAGCTGTTTTTT
. . TRBJ2-7 TRBV30 CAWKGGGTYEQYF TGTGCCTGGAAGGGAGGGGGGACCTACGAGCAGTACTTC
. . TRBJ1-2 TRBV3-1/TRBV3-2 CASSQDAQGFYGYTF TGTGCCAGCAGCCAAGATGCCCAGGGGTTCTATGGCTACACCTTC
TRBD1 few TRBJ1-5 TRBV6-5 CASSYRTGVPQHF TGTGCCAGCAGTTACCGGACAGGCGTTCCCCAGCATTTT
. . TRBJ2-7 TRBV11-3 CASSLGQGGNEQYF TGTGCCAGCAGCTTAGGACAGGGAGGCAACGAGCAGTACTTC
. . TRBJ1-5 TRBV27 CASSFGQSNQPQHF TGTGCCAGCAGTTTCGGACAGTCCAATCAGCCCCAGCATTTT
TRBD1 . TRBJ2-3 TRBV5-1 CASSQDRGRVDTQYF TGCGCCAGCAGCCAGGACAGGGGGCGTGTAGATACGCAGTATTTT
TRBD2 . TRBJ2-3 TRBV7-3 CASSLLAGGSEDTQYF TGTGCCAGCAGCTTACTAGCGGGGGGTTCTGAAGATACGCAGTATTTT
. once TRBJ2-2 TRBV18 CASSPAPANTGELFF TGTGCCAGCTCACCGGCTCCCGCGAACACCGGGGAGCTGTTTTTT
. few TRBJ1-6 TRBV27 CASSTQNSPLHF TGTGCCAGCAGTACACAGAATTCACCCCTCCACTTT
. . TRBJ2-7 TRBV3-1/TRBV3-2 CASAPGLIGEQYF TGTGCCAGCGCCCCGGGACTGATCGGCGAGCAGTACTTC
TRBD2 . TRBJ2-3 TRBV6-4 CASSDSSGNADTQYF TGTGCCAGCAGTGACTCTAGCGGGAATGCAGATACGCAGTATTTT
. . TRBJ2-1 TRBV5-1 CASSSLGFNEQFF TGCGCCAGCAGCTCGCTAGGTTTCAATGAGCAGTTCTTC
. . TRBJ1-3 TRBV7-9 CASSRSYSGNTIYF TGTGCCAGCAGCCGGAGCTACTCGGGAAACACCATATATTTT
. . TRBJ1-5 TRBV28 CASSLGQWGNQPQHF TGTGCCAGCAGTTTGGGACAATGGGGCAATCAGCCCCAGCATTTT
. . TRBJ1-1 TRBV28 CASRGTADIVAFF TGTGCCAGCAGGGGGACTGCGGATATAGTGGCTTTCTTT
TRBD2 . TRBJ2-2 TRBV5-4 CASSPRAGPGTGELFF TGTGCCAGCAGCCCGCGAGCGGGGCCGGGCACCGGGGAGCTGTTTTTT
. . TRBJ1-5 TRBV11-2 CASSFSGVDQPQHF TGTGCCAGCAGCTTTTCAGGGGTGGATCAGCCCCAGCATTTT
. . TRBJ2-1 TRBV18 CASFEFLYNEQFF TGTGCCAGCTTCGAGTTTTTGTACAATGAGCAGTTCTTC
TRBD1 . TRBJ2-7 TRBV12-5 CASGFDRGYEQYF TGTGCTAGTGGTTTTGACAGGGGTTACGAGCAGTACTTC
TRBD1 . TRBJ2-1 TRBV11-1 CASSLDGQGAFNEQFF TGTGCCAGCAGCTTAGATGGACAGGGGGCTTTCAATGAGCAGTTCTTC
. . TRBJ1-4 TRBV10-3 CATRATLNEKLFF TGTGCCACGCGCGCTACTCTCAATGAAAAACTGTTTTTT
. . TRBJ1-5 TRBV2 CASSEVVSNQPQHF TGTGCCAGCAGTGAAGTCGTTAGCAATCAGCCCCAGCATTTT
TRBD2 . TRBJ2-2 TRBV10-2 CASRDWTSIGELFF TGCGCCAGCAGAGACTGGACTAGTATAGGGGAGCTGTTTTTT
TRBD1 . TRBJ2-1 TRBV4-2 CASSQEGGQPPYNEQFF TGTGCCAGCAGCCAAGAAGGGGGACAGCCTCCCTACAATGAGCAGTTCTTC
. . TRBJ1-6 TRBV19 CASSSRQATYNSPLHF TGTGCCAGTAGTAGCCGACAGGCCACGTATAATTCACCCCTCCACTTT